This TCR beta chain is drawn from a study of blood T cell repertoires in COVID-19. The germline CDR1 and CDR2 sequences are MNHEY and SVGAGI. The CDR3 is 15 amino acids. V lost 6 bases, J lost 3 bases, and 15 bases lay in between. Authors' analysis steps: Estimation of nucleated cell counts was performed using reference gene primer amplification. Clones were sequenced by immunoSEQ multiplex PCR, and TCRdb holds only the in-frame ones, with some missing. That table gives V, J and clone size, and the DNA gave D and trimming. The table has 90,000 to 120,000 clones, approximately 79% seen once. This chain connects TRBV6-5 to TRBJ2-1, with D unresolved. The clonotype was recovered from a man aged 70-80 years with active or convalescent COVID-19. Material for sequencing was peripheral blood. The CDR3 reads CASSPRQANYNEQFF. CDR3 nucleotides: TGTGCCAGCAGCCCCCGGCAGGCCAACTACAATGAGCAGTTCTTC.